This T cell receptor (beta chain) was profiled in a study of early T cells in non-severe SARS-CoV-2 infection. Study-level background: Sequencing of unsorted whole blood was done on bulk RNA, leaving chains unpaired. Study conclusions and caveats: There was a bias toward anti-spike CD8 responses in VDJdb matching, which missed private and CD4 specificities.

This clonotype was seen ten or more times. The antigen is unknown. Germline V gene lookup returns CDR1 MNHEY and CDR2 SVGAGI. Losses at the gene ends were 6 bases for V and 1 base for J; bases not matched to a gene: 2. This CDR3 has 15 residues. Molecules of cDNA were individually given unique molecular identifiers that were attached to them. From the 5' RACE reads, TCRdb called clonotypes with MiXCR, one entry per CDR3 protein. The top ten hold about 4.6% of the sample, which has over 80,000 distinct CDR3 sequences, approximately 12% seen once. Sequenced material: whole blood, taken at baseline. The chain couples TRBV6-5 to TRBJ2-5, with 13 positions matching TRBD2. This TCR was sampled from an adult who was a healthcare worker with PCR-confirmed SARS-CoV-2 infection or an uninfected control (not recorded which). CDR3 sequence: CASSWTSGGQETQYF. CDR3 DNA: TGTGCCAGCAGCTGGACTAGCGGGGGCCAAGAGACCCAGTACTTC.